The clone carrying this T cell receptor beta chain came up a few times. In the authors' methods: Nucleated cell counts were estimated from reference gene primer amplification. Profiling relied on immunoSEQ multiplex PCR, and the TCRdb table lists in-frame clones only, not all of them. The D gene and trimming were derived from the DNA, and the V and J assignments and clone size from that table. The sample yields 150,000 or so clones, roughly nine tenths seen once. Seattle participants joined during active infection and were tracked over time. V was clipped by 4 bases and J by 5 bases, with 15 bases between them. This CDR3 is 15 amino acids long. Per the germline V gene, CDR1 is LNHDA and CDR2 is SQIVND (reference sequence). This entry comes from a study of blood T cell repertoires in COVID-19. For the study at large: PBMCs, B-cell-depleted T cells, or T cells were the source of the cDNA or gDNA that made up the material.

The sequence was obtained from a man younger than 35 with COVID-19, enrolled during active disease. The specimen sequenced was peripheral blood. The chain has TRBV19 and TRBJ1-5; maybe TRBD1 (5 bases). CDR3 region: CASSTTQSGYQPQHF. The CDR3 coding sequence is TGTGCCAGTAGTACCACCCAGTCAGGGTATCAGCCCCAGCATTTT.